These T cell receptor beta chains were read from a single sample in a study of blood T cell repertoires in COVID-19. The repertoire was sequenced with immunoSEQ multiplex PCR; TCRdb's copy has only in-frame clones and lacks some. The data show nearly 200,000 clones, 89% seen once. Sequenced material: PBMCs or T cells enriched from blood (not recorded which). These receptors all stem from a woman aged 18-35 years who had recovered from COVID-19. Both conserved end residues are part of each CDR3. The D gene is left open where the match is weak. Only part of the rows carry a size: once, few, many, or a class if the clone is expanded.

>TRBJ2-4|.|TRBV6-5|TRBD1
CASRQGPAKNIQYF
TGTGCCAGCCGACAGGGACCAGCCAAAAACATTCAGTACTTC
>TRBJ2-3|.|TRBV6-4|TRBD2
CASSDSRSGLAGGFRTDTQYF
TGTGCCAGCAGTGACTCGAGAAGCGGGCTAGCGGGGGGGTTTCGCACAGATACGCAGTATTTT
>TRBJ2-5|.|TRBV19|.
CASSIVQGKTQYF
TGTGCCAGTAGTATAGTGCAGGGGAAGACCCAGTACTTC
>TRBJ1-1|.|TRBV5-4|.
CASSLDRDDTEAFF
TGTGCCAGCAGCTTGGACAGGGATGACACTGAAGCTTTCTTT
>TRBJ2-2|.|TRBV3-1/TRBV3-2|.
CASSQGLLRDTYTGELFF
TGTGCCAGCAGCCAAGGCCTACTTCGGGACACTTACACCGGGGAGCTGTTTTTT
>TRBJ2-2|many|TRBV30|TRBD1
CAWSGGTETGELFF
TGTGCCTGGAGTGGGGGGACAGAAACCGGGGAGCTGTTTTTT
>TRBJ1-4|.|TRBV2|.
CATGYHEKLFF
TGTGCCACCGGTTATCATGAAAAACTGTTTTTT
>TRBJ1-1|.|TRBV7-8|TRBD1
CASSLSFSRWTGGSGNTEAFF
TGTGCCAGCAGCTTATCTTTTAGCCGTTGGACAGGGGGCTCTGGGAACACTGAAGCTTTCTTT
>TRBJ2-1|.|TRBV7-9|TRBD2
CASSYIGLADNNEQFF
TGTGCCAGCAGCTACATCGGGCTAGCGGACAACAATGAGCAGTTCTTC
>TRBJ2-5|once|TRBV3-1/TRBV3-2|.
CASSPLQETQYF
TGTGCCAGCAGCCCTCTCCAAGAGACCCAGTACTTC
>TRBJ2-7|.|TRBV7-9|.
CASSWGEYEQYF
TGTGCCAGCAGCTGGGGCGAATACGAGCAGTACTTC
>TRBJ1-3|.|TRBV9|TRBD1
CASSATGVRGDTIYF
TGTGCCAGCAGCGCAACAGGGGTACGTGGTGACACCATATATTTT
>TRBJ2-1|.|TRBV7-7|.
CASSLERGVEQFF
TGTGCCAGCAGCTTAGAGCGCGGGGTGGAGCAGTTCTTC
>TRBJ1-5|.|TRBV9|.
CASSVAGEGVQPQHF
TGTGCCAGCAGCGTAGCGGGGGAAGGGGTTCAGCCCCAGCATTTT
>TRBJ1-3|.|TRBV12-3/TRBV12-4|.
CASSFIGNTIYF
TGTGCCAGCAGTTTCATTGGAAACACCATATATTTT
>TRBJ1-1|.|TRBV30|.
CAWSVGKGLGTEAFF
TGTGCCTGGAGTGTAGGCAAAGGCCTAGGCACTGAAGCTTTCTTT
>TRBJ1-2|.|TRBV14|TRBD1
CASSQTGTGRGGYTF
TGTGCCAGCAGCCAGACCGGGACAGGGAGAGGCGGCTACACCTTC
>TRBJ1-5|.|TRBV6-6|TRBD1
CASSLPPGQGNVPQHF
TGTGCCAGCAGTTTACCTCCGGGACAGGGAAATGTGCCCCAGCATTTT
>TRBJ1-6|.|TRBV4-1|TRBD1
CASSPRGTGANSPLHF
TGCGCCAGCAGCCCAAGGGGGACAGGGGCGAATTCACCCCTCCACTTT
>TRBJ1-1|.|TRBV7-9|.
CASSLRFGGGTEAFF
TGTGCCAGCAGCTTAAGGTTCGGGGGAGGCACTGAAGCTTTCTTT
>TRBJ2-2|.|TRBV4-1|.
CASSRGIRGGGPGELFF
TGCGCCAGCAGCCGAGGAATAAGGGGCGGGGGCCCCGGGGAGCTGTTTTTT
>TRBJ1-3|.|TRBV4-2|TRBD1
CASSQGVSGQGVWNTIYF
TGTGCCAGCAGCCAAGGAGTTTCGGGACAGGGGGTATGGAACACCATATATTTT
>TRBJ2-2|.|TRBV4-1|TRBD2
CASRTIWGLENTGELFF
TGCGCCAGCAGAACAATATGGGGACTAGAGAACACCGGGGAGCTGTTTTTT
>TRBJ1-2|few|TRBV5-1|TRBD1
CASSLGGTGVYGYTF
TGCGCCAGCAGCTTGGGGGGAACAGGGGTCTATGGCTACACCTTC
>TRBJ1-3|.|TRBV27|TRBD1
CASSPGGQGNAGNTIYF
TGTGCCAGCAGCCCCGGGGGACAGGGAAACGCTGGAAACACCATATATTTT